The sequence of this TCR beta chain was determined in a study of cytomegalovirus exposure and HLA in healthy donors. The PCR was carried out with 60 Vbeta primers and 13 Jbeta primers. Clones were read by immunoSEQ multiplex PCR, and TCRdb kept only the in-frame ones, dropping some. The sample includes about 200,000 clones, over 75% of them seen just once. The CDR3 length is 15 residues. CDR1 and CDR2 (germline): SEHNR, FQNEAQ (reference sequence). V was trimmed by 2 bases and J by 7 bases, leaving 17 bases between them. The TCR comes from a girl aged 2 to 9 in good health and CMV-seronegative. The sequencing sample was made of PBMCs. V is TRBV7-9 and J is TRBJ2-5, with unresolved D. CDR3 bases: TGTGCCAGCAGCTTACCCCGACTCGGCGCAAGGACCCAGTACTTC. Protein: CASSLPRLGARTQYF. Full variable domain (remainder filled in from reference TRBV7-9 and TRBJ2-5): DTGVSQNPRHKITKRGQNVTFRCDPISEHNRLYWYRQTLGQGPEFLTYFQNEAQLEKSRLLSDRFSAERPKGSFSTLEIQRTEQGDSAMYLCASSLPRLGARTQYFGPGTRLLVL.